The 26 T cell receptor beta chains below all came from one sample that was sequenced in a study of cytomegalovirus exposure and HLA in healthy donors. PCR was performed using 60 Vbeta and 13 Jbeta primers. Method: immunoSEQ multiplex PCR; TCRdb's copy keeps in-frame clones and lacks some. Among under 250,000 clones listed, approximately 85% were seen once. The material sequenced was PBMCs. All receptors come from a woman in her 50s in good health and CMV-seronegative.

The genes are TRBV4-2 and TRBJ2-2; no clear D. V dropped 0 bases and J dropped 2 bases, with 10 bases sitting between them. The germline gives CDR1 LGHNA, CDR2 YNFKEQ. This CDR3 spans 16 amino acids. The DNA for the CDR3 is TGTGCCAGCAGCCAAGAAGCTCGTCATAACACCGGGGAGCTGTTTTTT. Translation gives CASSQEARHNTGELFF.

This sequence joins TRBV7-3 and TRBJ2-7, with 9 bases matching TRBD2. V gave up 1 base and J gave up 4 bases; unmatched junction bases: 2. Germline loops: CDR1 SGHTA, CDR2 FQGTGA. The CDR3 is 14 amino acids. The CDR3 reads CASSLRAGGYEQYF. CDR3 nucleotide sequence: TGTGCCAGCAGCTTAAGAGCGGGAGGATACGAGCAGTACTTC.

The chain links TRBV7-2 to TRBJ2-2; D is possibly TRBD1 (6 bases). The germline CDR1 and CDR2 sequences are SGHTA and FQGNSA. CDR3 length: 15 amino acids. With 3 bases removed from V and 2 bases from J, the gap between germline ends came to 10 bases. In DNA, the CDR3 is TGTGCCAGCAGCTTTGGACAGCTAAACACCGGGGAGCTGTTTTTT. Its translation is CASSFGQLNTGELFF.

The chain carries TRBV6-5 and TRBJ1-5; D is uncertain. Germline assignment: CDR1 MNHEY and CDR2 SVGAGI. The CDR3 has 14 amino acids. The V gene lost 6 bases and the J gene lost 5 bases, with 14 bases spanning the gap. The DNA for the CDR3 is TGTGCCAGCAGCAACGGAGGAACGTATCAGCCCCAGCATTTT. Protein product: CASSNGGTYQPQHF.

The J gene is TRBJ2-5, the V gene TRBV25-1; possibly TRBD2 for D (6 bases). The DNA end is more similar to TRBJ2-7, so the J call may be wrong. The CDR3 is made up of 15 amino acids. From germline, CDR1 is MGHDK and CDR2 SYGVNS. Written as DNA, the CDR3 is TGTGCCAGCAGTGAATACGGGGGTTTCGACTACGAGCAGTACTTC. Translated, it gives CASSEYGGFDYEQYF.

This chain connects TRBV18 to TRBJ2-3, with 8 positions matching TRBD1. The CDR3 has 15 residues. V trimming: 6 bases; J trimming: 6 bases; junction bases outside the gene matches: 11. CDR1 is KGHSH, CDR2 LQKENI, per germline. The CDR3 region has the DNA TGTGCCAGCTCGGTTAGGACAGGGCACGCGGATACGCAGTATTTT. It encodes CASSVRTGHADTQYF.

The chain has TRBV28 and TRBJ2-5; 8 bases agree with TRBD2. The end of the DNA aligns better with TRBJ2-7, so the J call may be wrong. This CDR3 is built from 12 residues. In germline, CDR1 is MDHEN, CDR2 SYDVKM. CDR3 coding DNA: TGTGCCAGCAGTTTAGCGGGGGGCGAGCAGTACTTC. Residues: CASSLAGGEQYF.

The chain combines TRBV5-1 with TRBJ2-3; TRBD1 is a possible D gene (5 bases). V shed 0 bases and J shed 1 base, with 9 bases lying between them. Germline V lookup: CDR1 SGHRS, CDR2 YFSETQ. The CDR3 length is 15 residues. Here the CDR3 DNA reads TGCGCCAGCAGCTTGGGCAGGGCGGGCACAGATACGCAGTATTTT. Amino acid sequence: CASSLGRAGTDTQYF.

The chain couples TRBV7-8 to TRBJ2-7, with 11 bases that match TRBD2. Germline V gene sequence: CDR1 SGHVS, CDR2 FQNEAQ. The CDR3 extends over 15 amino acids. Trimming cost V 4 bases and J 0 bases; bases outside gene matches: 2. The CDR3 sequence is CASSWGLADSYEQYF. CDR3 nucleotides: TGTGCCAGCAGCTGGGGACTAGCGGACTCCTACGAGCAGTACTTC. The whole variable domain, remainder taken from reference TRBV7-8 and TRBJ2-7, is GAGVSQSPRYKVAKRGQDVALRCDPISGHVSLFWYQQALGQGPEFLTYFQNEAQLDKSGLPSDRFFAERPEGSVSTLKIQRTQQEDSAVYLCASSWGLADSYEQYFGPGTRLTVT.

A single count supports this clone. The chain employs TRBV15 and TRBJ2-7; D gene ambiguous. Germline-derived CDR1 and CDR2 are LNHNV and YYDKDF (reference sequence). The CDR3 is 13 amino acids. V was cut by 0 bases and J by 12 bases, with 15 bases left in between. As DNA, the CDR3 is TGTGCCACCAGCAGAGATCGATCTACTCCCCCGTACTTC. This translates into CATSRDRSTPPYF.

The chain couples TRBV6-1 to TRBJ2-7, with 10 positions matching TRBD2. This CDR3 has 16 amino acids. The germline V gene has CDR1 MNHNS and CDR2 SASEGT. The junction had 8 bases not matched to a gene; V was cut back by 2 bases and J by 4 bases. The CDR3 region has the DNA TGTGCCAGCAGTGAATTGGCTAGCGGGAGCATTTACGAGCAGTACTTC. Translating it yields CASSELASGSIYEQYF.

The chain recombines TRBV30 with TRBJ1-3; D perhaps matches TRBD1 (6 bases). The CDR3 consists of 14 residues. Germline CDR1 is GTSNPN and CDR2 is SVGIG (reference sequence). V dropped 4 bases and J dropped 2 bases, with 12 bases sitting between them. The CDR3 DNA sequence: TGTGCCTGGACGGGGGGGGCAACTGGAAACACCATATATTTT. Protein product: CAWTGGATGNTIYF.

The chain carries TRBV29-1 and TRBJ1-1; 7 bases agree with TRBD1. This CDR3 spans 15 amino acids. The germline gives CDR1 SQVTM, CDR2 ANQGSEA. V lost 3 bases to trimming and J lost 5 bases; unmatched junction nucleotides: 12. The CDR3 DNA follows: TGCAGCGTTGACGGCGGGGTTAGCAGGGGGACTGAAGCTTTCTTT. Amino acid sequence: CSVDGGVSRGTEAFF.

The gene calls are TRBV6-6 and TRBJ1-1, with D perhaps TRBD1 (6 bases). Trimming shortened V by 6 bases and J by 3 bases, and 14 bases separated the two germline ends. This CDR3 region has 14 residues. Germline V gene lookup returns CDR1 MNHNY and CDR2 SVGAGI (reference sequence). Here the CDR3 reads CASRQTGRDTEAFF. CDR3 sequence (DNA): TGTGCCAGCAGACAAACAGGGAGGGACACTGAAGCTTTCTTT.

The chain combines TRBV5-1 with TRBJ1-5; 8 nucleotides match TRBD1. Germline V gene data show CDR1 as SGHRS and CDR2 as YFSETQ. The CDR3 spans 15 residues. With V trimmed by 5 bases and J by 7 bases, 11 bases remained unmatched. CDR3 bases: TGCGCCAGCAGAGAGGCAGGGGGCCCCGACCAGCCCCAGCATTTT. This translates into CASREAGGPDQPQHF.

The chain combines TRBV4-1 with TRBJ1-1; no reliable D call. This CDR3 region has 14 residues. The germline gives CDR1 MGHRA, CDR2 YSYEKL. V was cut by 0 bases and J by 6 bases, with 11 bases left in between. Here the CDR3 reads CASSQEVDSAEAFF. DNA for the CDR3: TGCGCCAGCAGCCAAGAAGTGGACTCTGCTGAAGCTTTCTTT.

This clone came up a few times. The CDR3 nucleotides read TGTGCCAGCAGCTTAAGGTCGGCTAGCCCCCCTTCCTACGAGCAGTACTTC. It is translated as CASSLRSASPPSYEQYF. This chain links TRBV7-9 with TRBJ2-7, with D tentatively TRBD2 (5 bases). There are 17 residues in the CDR3. V gave up 2 bases and J gave up 1 base, with 18 bases separating them. Germline V CDR1 and CDR2: SEHNR, FQNEAQ (reference sequence). Drawing the rest from reference TRBV7-9 and TRBJ2-7, the complete variable domain is DTGVSQNPRHKITKRGQNVTFRCDPISEHNRLYWYRQTLGQGPEFLTYFQNEAQLEKSRLLSDRFSAERPKGSFSTLEIQRTEQGDSAMYLCASSLRSASPPSYEQYFGPGTRLTVT.

As DNA, the CDR3 is TGTGCCAGCAGCCCAGGGTGTGAGCAGTACTTC. It translates to CASSPGCEQYF. This chain connects TRBV7-8 to TRBJ2-7, with a weak D call TRBD1 (5 bases). The germline CDR1 and CDR2 sequences are SGHVS and FQNEAQ. The CDR3 is made up of 11 amino acids. Trimming took 5 bases from V and 7 from J, leaving 9 bases between them.

V is TRBV5-1 and J is TRBJ2-3; 9 nucleotides align to TRBD1. This CDR3 region has 15 residues. The V and J ends lost 0 bases and 5 bases, in that order; junction bases with no gene match: 4. Germline V gene sequence: CDR1 SGHRS, CDR2 YFSETQ. CDR3 protein: CASSLGKTGGDTQYF. DNA of the CDR3: TGCGCCAGCAGCTTGGGAAAGACAGGGGGAGATACGCAGTATTTT.

CDR3 in DNA: TGTGCCAGCAGCGTAGCTAAGACTAGCGGGGGACTTCTCACAGATACGCAGTATTTT. It encodes CASSVAKTSGGLLTDTQYF. The genes are TRBV9 and TRBJ2-3, with TRBD2 matching 12 bases. The CDR3 covers 19 residues. The ends lost 0 bases at V and 2 bases at J; junction bases unmatched: 10. Germline V gene sequence: CDR1 SGDLS, CDR2 YYNGEE.

The chain recombines TRBV28 with TRBJ1-2; TRBD1 aligns across 8 bases. J gave up 4 bases and V 4 bases, and 23 bases lay outside the gene matches. The length of the CDR3 is 20 residues. The germline gives CDR1 MDHEN, CDR2 SYDVKM. CDR3 sequence reads: CASSSPGTGGPRGKSYGYTF. The DNA for the CDR3 is TGTGCCAGCAGTTCACCCGGGACAGGAGGACCTCGGGGAAAAAGCTATGGCTACACCTTC.

About this clone itself: This CDR3 is also generated by other DNA sequences in the sample. The chain recombines TRBV11-2 with TRBJ1-1; D remains unclear. Germline V gene lookup returns CDR1 SGHAT and CDR2 FQNNGV. This CDR3 contains 13 residues. Trimming took 3 bases from V and 0 from J, leaving 5 bases between them. CDR3 in DNA: TGTGCCAGCAGCTTGGCTGTGAACACTGAAGCTTTCTTT. This encodes CASSLAVNTEAFF.

The chain couples TRBV6-1 to TRBJ1-1; 7 bases agree with TRBD1. CDR1 and CDR2 from the germline V gene are MNHNS and SASEGT. V lost 8 bases to trimming and J lost 6 bases; unmatched junction nucleotides: 9. This CDR3 comprises 13 residues. CDR3 DNA: TGTGCCAGCCAATATGACAGGGTCGCTGAAGCTTTCTTT. It translates to CASQYDRVAEAFF.

The chain recombines TRBV13 with TRBJ2-1; 14 bases align to TRBD2. With 5 bases clipped from V and 9 bases from J, the junction kept 3 bases outside the gene matches. Germline CDR1 is PRHDT and CDR2 is FYEKMQ (reference sequence). CDR3 length: 14 residues. In nucleotides, the CDR3 is TGTGCCAGCAGCCCCGGACTAGCGGGAGGTGAGCAGTTCTTC. It is translated as CASSPGLAGGEQFF.

The chain recombines TRBV7-9 with TRBJ2-5; tentatively, D is TRBD2 (6 bases). The tail of the sequence fits TRBJ2-7 better, so the J call may be wrong. Germline lookup yields CDR1 SEHNR and CDR2 FQNEAQ (reference sequence). This CDR3 spans 13 amino acids. Written as DNA, the CDR3 is TGTGCCAGCAGCCCCGGGGGAGCCTACGAGCAGTACTTC. Protein sequence: CASSPGGAYEQYF.

The rearrangement links TRBV28 to TRBJ2-3; no firm D call. CDR1 is MDHEN and CDR2 is SYDVKM in the germline V gene. V lost 4 bases to trimming and J lost 2 bases, with 13 bases between them. The CDR3 contains 15 residues. The CDR3, as DNA: TGTGCCAGCAGTTCCCCCTTGACTGCCACAGATACGCAGTATTTT. As protein: CASSSPLTATDTQYF.